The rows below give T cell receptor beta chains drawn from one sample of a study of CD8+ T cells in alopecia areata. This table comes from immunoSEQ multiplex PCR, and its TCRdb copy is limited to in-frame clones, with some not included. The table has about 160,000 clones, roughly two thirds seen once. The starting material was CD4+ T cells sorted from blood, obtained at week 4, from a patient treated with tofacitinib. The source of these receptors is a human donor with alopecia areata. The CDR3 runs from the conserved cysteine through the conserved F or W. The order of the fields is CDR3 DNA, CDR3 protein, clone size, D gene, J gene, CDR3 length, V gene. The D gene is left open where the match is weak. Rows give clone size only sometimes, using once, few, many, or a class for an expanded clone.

CDR3 DNA: TGTGCCTGGAGTAAGTTGGTCCAAGAGACCCAGTACTTC
CDR3 protein: CAWSKLVQETQYF
clone size: .
D gene: .
J gene: TRBJ2-5
CDR3 length: 13
V gene: TRBV30

CDR3 DNA: TGTGCCTGGAGTGCGGGGAGCAACAATCAGCCCCAGCATTTT
CDR3 protein: CAWSAGSNNQPQHF
clone size: .
D gene: .
J gene: TRBJ1-5
CDR3 length: 14
V gene: TRBV30

CDR3 DNA: TGTGCCAGCAGCACACGGACGGAGCAGCCCCAGCATTTT
CDR3 protein: CASSTRTEQPQHF
clone size: .
D gene: .
J gene: TRBJ1-5
CDR3 length: 13
V gene: TRBV7-2

CDR3 DNA: TGCAGCGGCACCAGCGACACCTCCTACGAGCAGTACTTC
CDR3 protein: CSGTSDTSYEQYF
clone size: .
D gene: .
J gene: TRBJ2-7
CDR3 length: 13
V gene: TRBV29-1

CDR3 DNA: TGTGCCTGGAGCCCGGGACAAGTGAGATCACCCCTCCACTTT
CDR3 protein: CAWSPGQVRSPLHF
clone size: .
D gene: .
J gene: TRBJ1-6
CDR3 length: 14
V gene: TRBV30

CDR3 DNA: TGTGCCAGCAGTGATTCTGGGGTGGCGGAGGGCTACACCTTC
CDR3 protein: CASSDSGVAEGYTF
clone size: .
D gene: .
J gene: TRBJ1-2
CDR3 length: 14
V gene: TRBV2

CDR3 DNA: TGCGCCAGCAGTCAAACCCCGGCGGGAGACAGGGACCCTATGAACACTGAAGCTTTCTTT
CDR3 protein: CASSQTPAGDRDPMNTEAFF
clone size: .
D gene: TRBD1
J gene: TRBJ1-1
CDR3 length: 20
V gene: TRBV23-1

CDR3 DNA: TGTGCCAGTGGGGGGCGAGATTGGGAGACCCAGTACTTC
CDR3 protein: CASGGRDWETQYF
clone size: once
D gene: .
J gene: TRBJ2-5
CDR3 length: 13
V gene: TRBV9

CDR3 DNA: TGTGCCTGGAGTGTAGGACAGGCCAACACTGAAGCTTTCTTT
CDR3 protein: CAWSVGQANTEAFF
clone size: .
D gene: TRBD1
J gene: TRBJ1-1
CDR3 length: 14
V gene: TRBV30

CDR3 DNA: TGCAGCGTCGACCTGGACAGGGACCAAGAGACCCAGTACTTC
CDR3 protein: CSVDLDRDQETQYF
clone size: .
D gene: TRBD1
J gene: TRBJ2-5
CDR3 length: 14
V gene: TRBV29-1

CDR3 DNA: TGTGCCTGGGGACAGGGGGGGAAGCTGTTTTTT
CDR3 protein: CAWGQGGKLFF
clone size: .
D gene: TRBD1
J gene: TRBJ2-2
CDR3 length: 11
V gene: TRBV30

CDR3 DNA: TGCAGCGCCGACAGGGGCTATGAGCAGTTCTTC
CDR3 protein: CSADRGYEQFF
clone size: .
D gene: TRBD1
J gene: TRBJ2-1
CDR3 length: 11
V gene: TRBV29-1